This T cell receptor (beta chain) was captured in a study of blood T cell repertoires in COVID-19. For the study at large: PBMCs, B-cell-depleted T cells, or T cells provided the cDNA or gDNA that made up the material.

In germline, CDR1 is SNHLY, CDR2 FYNNEI. The V and J ends lost 0 bases and 3 bases respectively, with 14 bases between them. This CDR3 has 16 amino acids. Authors' processing steps: Estimated nucleated cell counts came from reference gene primer amplification. Sequencing was performed with immunoSEQ multiplex PCR; in TCRdb, only in-frame clones are kept and a portion is missing. V and J calls and clone size are those listed in that table; D and trimming were worked out from the DNA. The table records under 80,000 clones, around 85% of them present only once. The receptor's source is a man older than 75 in a cohort sampled during active COVID-19. This chain uses TRBV2 with TRBJ1-1, with D possibly TRBD1 on 6 matching bases. The sequenced sample was peripheral blood. CDR3 in DNA: TGTGCCAGCAGTGAAGCTAAGTACACAGGGCACACTGAAGCTTTCTTT. Protein sequence: CASSEAKYTGHTEAFF.